This T cell receptor (beta chain) was profiled in a study of blood T cell repertoires in COVID-19. Across the study: Nucleic acid was either cDNA or gDNA, and it came from T cells, B-cell-depleted T cells, or PBMCs.

Original processing notes: It was from reference gene primer amplification that nucleated cell counts were estimated. Sequenced by immunoSEQ multiplex PCR; TCRdb stores in-frame clones only, minus some. The D gene and trimming were derived from the DNA, and the V and J assignments and clone size from that table. The table records 390,000 or so clones, 89% of them present only once. Followed longitudinally, the Seattle patients had been enrolled during active infection. Germline CDR1 and CDR2: SGHTA and FQGNSA. The CDR3 consists of 15 residues. Losses at the gene ends were 1 base for V and 7 bases for J; bases not matched to a gene: 4.

The sequencing sample was made of peripheral blood. V gene TRBV7-2 combines with J gene TRBJ1-6; 7 bases agree with TRBD1. The source is a woman younger than 45 with COVID-19, enrolled during active disease. In nucleotides, the CDR3 is TGTGCCAGCAGCTTAGGGGCAGGGGGAAATTCACCCCTCCACTTT. It yields the protein CASSLGAGGNSPLHF.